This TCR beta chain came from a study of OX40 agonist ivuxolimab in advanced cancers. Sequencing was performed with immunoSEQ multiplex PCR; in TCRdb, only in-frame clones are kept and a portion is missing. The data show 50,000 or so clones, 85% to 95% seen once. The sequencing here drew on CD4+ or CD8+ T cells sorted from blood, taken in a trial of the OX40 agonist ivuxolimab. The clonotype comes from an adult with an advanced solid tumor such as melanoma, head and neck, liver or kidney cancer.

CDR3 nucleotide sequence: TGTGCCAGCAGTTCGCCGGGACAAGAAGGAGCCGAGCAGTACTTC. Amino acid sequence: CASSSPGQEGAEQYF. The chain combines TRBV27 with TRBJ2-7, with D perhaps TRBD1 (6 bases). The germline V gene encodes CDR1 MNHEY and CDR2 SMNVEV (reference sequence). Trimming pared 4 bases from V and 6 bases from J, leaving 19 bases between. The CDR3 contains 15 residues.